Listed here are 11 T cell receptor beta chains from one sample, sequenced in a study of T-cell reconstitution after alpha-beta-depleted transplantation in children. During its preparation, the TCRbeta library received unique molecular identifiers. TCRdb reprocessed the PCR reads via MiXCR and lists one record per CDR3 protein. The sample consists of about 200,000 distinct CDR3 sequences, about 8.4% of them appearing once. The source was PBMCs, mostly from graft donor cells, collected 360 days after TCRalphabeta/CD19-depleted stem cell transplant. The receptors here all came from a male patient aged 2 to 10 who had a stem cell transplant for acute myeloid leukemia, so the T cells may come from the graft donor.

This clonotype has more than one count but fewer than ten. The chain's CDR3 is CASISPTRTDTQYF. In DNA form, the CDR3 reads TGTGCCAGCATCTCCCCGACACGCACAGATACGCAGTATTTT. The genes are TRBV6-5 and TRBJ2-3; no definite D call. Trimming removed 7 bases at V and 1 base at J, with 12 bases between. Germline V gene data show CDR1 as MNHEY and CDR2 as SVGAGI. The CDR3 loop spans 14 amino acids.

This clonotype was counted only a few times. This chain links TRBV4-1 with TRBJ2-4; possibly TRBD2 for D (5 bases). With 8 bases removed from V and 0 bases from J, the gap between germline ends came to 20 bases. The CDR3 length is 17 residues. Per germline, CDR1 MGHRA and CDR2 YSYEKL. The CDR3 here is CASCPEVGSKAKNIQYF. For the CDR3, the DNA is TGCGCCAGCTGCCCGGAGGTTGGTTCCAAAGCCAAAAACATTCAGTACTTC.

The chain uses TRBV20-1 and TRBJ2-3; 7 bases match TRBD1. Looked up from germline, CDR1 is DFQATT and CDR2 is SNEGSKA (reference sequence). CDR3 length: 14 amino acids. J lost 0 bases, V lost 6 bases, and 6 bases had no gene match. As DNA, the CDR3 is TGCAGTGCAAGCAACAGGGGTAGCACAGATACGCAGTATTTT. This translates into CSASNRGSTDTQYF.

Only a few counts were recorded for this clonotype. The chain recombines TRBV20-1 with TRBJ1-2; 7 bases line up with TRBD1. The junction had 6 bases not matched to a gene; V was cut back by 1 base and J by 4 bases. From germline, CDR1 is DFQATT and CDR2 SNEGSKA (reference sequence). The CDR3 is made up of 14 amino acids. In DNA form, the CDR3 reads TGCAGTGCTAGAGCTGACAGGGCCAGCTATGGCTACACCTTC. This gives the protein CSARADRASYGYTF.

The genes are TRBV14 and TRBJ1-6; 7 bases map to TRBD1. CDR1 and CDR2 (germline): SGHDN, FVKESK. Unmatched junction bases numbered 7, after V lost 4 bases and J lost 10 bases. This CDR3 comprises 14 residues. For the CDR3, the DNA is TGTGCCAGCAGCCGTCAGGGGGAGTTGTCACCCCTCCACTTT. Translation: CASSRQGELSPLHF.

The chain carries TRBV20-1 and TRBJ1-5; TRBD1 aligns across 11 bases. Germline CDR1 DFQATT, CDR2 SNEGSKA (reference sequence). With 1 base clipped from V and 9 bases from J, the junction kept 11 bases outside the gene matches. The CDR3 covers 16 residues. The CDR3 spells CSARGGTGGDARPQHF. In DNA form, the CDR3 reads TGCAGTGCTAGAGGGGGGACAGGGGGGGACGCAAGGCCCCAGCATTTT.

The sample holds a few counts of this clonotype. The rearrangement joins TRBV12-3 or TRBV12-4 to TRBJ2-1; 7 nucleotides agree with TRBD1. The CDR3 runs 16 residues. J lost 2 bases, V lost 6 bases, and 10 bases had no gene match. CDR3 residues: CASSTDRRFAYNEQFF. CDR3 nucleotide sequence: TGTGCCAGCAGCACGGACAGGCGATTTGCCTACAATGAGCAGTTCTTC.

The table lists this clonotype with many counts. The chain couples TRBV12-3 or TRBV12-4 to TRBJ2-1, with 12 bases matching TRBD2. J lost 4 bases, V lost 7 bases, and 5 bases had no gene match. There are 15 residues in the CDR3. DNA of the CDR3: TGTGCCAGCACAACCGGGACTAGCGGGTACAATGAGCAGTTCTTC. Encoded protein: CASTTGTSGYNEQFF.

The V and J genes are TRBV6-5 and TRBJ1-5; 7 nucleotides align to TRBD1. J gave up 4 bases and V 6 bases, and 6 bases lay outside the gene matches. CDR1 MNHEY and CDR2 SVGAGI come from the germline V gene. This CDR3 region has 14 residues. The DNA of the CDR3 is TGTGCCAGCAGCCGGGACAGCCCTAATCAGCCCCAGCATTTT. It encodes CASSRDSPNQPQHF.

This clonotype was recorded at least ten times. This chain joins TRBV7-8 and TRBJ1-4; 10 bases match TRBD1. Unmatched junction bases numbered 5, after V lost 5 bases and J lost 8 bases. Germline V gene sequence: CDR1 SGHVS, CDR2 FQNEAQ. The CDR3 has 14 amino acids. The chain's CDR3 is CASSLMDRGEKLFF. CDR3 sequence (DNA): TGTGCCAGCAGCCTCATGGACAGGGGGGAAAAACTGTTTTTT.

This clonotype was detected only a few times. The chain links TRBV6-1 to TRBJ1-1; the match to TRBD1 covers 9 bases. V trimming: 5 bases; J trimming: 2 bases; junction bases outside the gene matches: 6. The CDR3 is made up of 15 amino acids. Germline CDR1 MNHNS, CDR2 SASEGT. CDR3 DNA sequence: TGTGCCAGCAGTCCCTGGGGACAGGGAAACACTGAAGCTTTCTTT. Translated, it gives CASSPWGQGNTEAFF.